Here is one T cell receptor (beta chain) with its context. Produced via immunoSEQ multiplex PCR; TCRdb's table is partial and in-frame only. The sample shows 80,000 or so clones, roughly 88% of them seen only once. Germline V lookup: CDR1 SGHDT, CDR2 YYEEEE. The CDR3 sequence is 16 residues long. V was pared by 0 bases and J by 2 bases, with 3 bases of the junction left unmatched. The source of the sample is a study of blood T cell repertoires in COVID-19. Study-level background: Spain, Italy and the United States supplied samples that represented acute and convalescent COVID-19.

Material: peripheral blood. The genes are TRBV5-6 and TRBJ2-2; 8 bases line up with TRBD1. This TCR was sampled from a woman aged 45-59 years in a cohort sampled during active COVID-19. CDR3 DNA: TGTGCCAGCAGCTTGGAGGGACAGGATAACACCGGGGAGCTGTTTTTT. This sequence encodes CASSLEGQDNTGELFF.